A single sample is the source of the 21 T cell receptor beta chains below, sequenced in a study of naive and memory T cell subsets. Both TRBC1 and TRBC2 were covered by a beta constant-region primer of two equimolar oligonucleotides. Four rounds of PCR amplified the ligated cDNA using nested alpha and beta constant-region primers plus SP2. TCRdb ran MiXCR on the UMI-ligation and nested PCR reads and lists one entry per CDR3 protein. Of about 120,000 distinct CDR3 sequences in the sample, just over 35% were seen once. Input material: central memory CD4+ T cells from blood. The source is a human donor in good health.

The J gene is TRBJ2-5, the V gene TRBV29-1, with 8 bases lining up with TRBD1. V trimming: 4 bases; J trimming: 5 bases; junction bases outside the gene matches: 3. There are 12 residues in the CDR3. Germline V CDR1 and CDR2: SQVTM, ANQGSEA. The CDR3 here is CSVGRTGETQYF. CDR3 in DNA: TGCAGCGTTGGGCGGACAGGGGAGACCCAGTACTTC. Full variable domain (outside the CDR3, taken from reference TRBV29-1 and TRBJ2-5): SAVISQKPSRDICQRGTSLTIQCQVDSQVTMMFWYRQQPGQSLTLIATANQGSEATYESGFVIDKFPISRPNLTFSTLTVSNMSPEDSSIYLCSVGRTGETQYFGPGTRLLVL.

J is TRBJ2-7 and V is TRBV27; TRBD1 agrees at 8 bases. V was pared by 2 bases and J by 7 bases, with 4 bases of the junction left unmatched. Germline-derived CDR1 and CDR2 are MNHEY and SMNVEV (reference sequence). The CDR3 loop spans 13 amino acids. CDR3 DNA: TGTGCCAGCAGTTTAATCGGGACAGGAGAGCAGTACTTC. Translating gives CASSLIGTGEQYF.

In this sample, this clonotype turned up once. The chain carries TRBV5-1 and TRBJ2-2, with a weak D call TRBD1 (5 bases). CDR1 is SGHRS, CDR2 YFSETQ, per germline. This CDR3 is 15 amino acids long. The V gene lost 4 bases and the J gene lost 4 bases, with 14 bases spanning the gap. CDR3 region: CASSRATERTGELFF. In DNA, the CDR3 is TGCGCCAGCAGCCGAGCGACAGAACGCACCGGGGAGCTGTTTTTT.

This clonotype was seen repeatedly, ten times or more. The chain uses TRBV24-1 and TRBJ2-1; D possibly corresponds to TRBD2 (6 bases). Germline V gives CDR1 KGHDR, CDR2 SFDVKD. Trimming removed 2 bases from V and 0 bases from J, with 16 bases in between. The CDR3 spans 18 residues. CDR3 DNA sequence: TGTGCCACCAGTGATTCGAAGGGAGGCAGGAGCTCCTACAATGAGCAGTTCTTC. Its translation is CATSDSKGGRSSYNEQFF.

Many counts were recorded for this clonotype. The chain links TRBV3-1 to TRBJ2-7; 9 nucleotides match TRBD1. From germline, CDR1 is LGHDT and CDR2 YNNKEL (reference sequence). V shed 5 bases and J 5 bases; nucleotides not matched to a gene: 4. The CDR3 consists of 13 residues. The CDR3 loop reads CASSRTGVNEQYF. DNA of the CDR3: TGTGCCAGCAGCAGGACAGGGGTCAACGAGCAGTACTTC.

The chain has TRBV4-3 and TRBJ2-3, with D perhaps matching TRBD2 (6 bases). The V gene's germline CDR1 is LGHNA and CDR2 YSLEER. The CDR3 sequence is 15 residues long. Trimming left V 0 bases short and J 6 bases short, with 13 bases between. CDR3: CASSQDVRETDTQYF. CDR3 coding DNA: TGCGCCAGCAGCCAAGACGTCCGGGAGACCGATACGCAGTATTTT.

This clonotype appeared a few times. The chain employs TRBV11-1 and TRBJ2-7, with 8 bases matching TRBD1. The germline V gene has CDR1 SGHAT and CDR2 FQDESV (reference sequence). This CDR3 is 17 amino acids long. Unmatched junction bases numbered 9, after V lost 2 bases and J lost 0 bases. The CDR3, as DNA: TGTGCCAGCAGCTTAACCACCGGACAGGGATACTCCTACGAGCAGTACTTC. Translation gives CASSLTTGQGYSYEQYF.

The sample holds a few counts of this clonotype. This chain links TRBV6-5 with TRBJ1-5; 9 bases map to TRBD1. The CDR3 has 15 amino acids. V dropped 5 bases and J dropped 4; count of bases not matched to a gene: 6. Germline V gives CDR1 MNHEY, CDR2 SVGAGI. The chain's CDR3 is CASSRTGVGNQPQHF. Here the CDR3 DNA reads TGTGCCAGCAGTCGGACAGGGGTTGGTAATCAGCCCCAGCATTTT.

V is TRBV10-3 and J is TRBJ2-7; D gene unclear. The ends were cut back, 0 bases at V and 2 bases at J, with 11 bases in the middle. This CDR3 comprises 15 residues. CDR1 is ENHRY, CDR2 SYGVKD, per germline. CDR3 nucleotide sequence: TGTGCCATCAGTGAGTCGGTGACAACGACCTACGAGCAGTACTTC. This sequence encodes CAISESVTTTYEQYF.

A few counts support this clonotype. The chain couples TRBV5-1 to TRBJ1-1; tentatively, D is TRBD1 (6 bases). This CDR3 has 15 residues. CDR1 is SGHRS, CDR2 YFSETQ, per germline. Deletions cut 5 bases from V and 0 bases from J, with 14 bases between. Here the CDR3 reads CASRIPGQLNTEAFF. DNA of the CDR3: TGCGCCAGCAGAATACCTGGACAGTTGAACACTGAAGCTTTCTTT.

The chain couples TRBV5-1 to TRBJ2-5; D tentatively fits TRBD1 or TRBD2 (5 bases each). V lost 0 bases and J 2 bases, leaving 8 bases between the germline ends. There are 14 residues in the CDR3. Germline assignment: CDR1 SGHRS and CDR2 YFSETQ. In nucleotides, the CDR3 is TGCGCCAGCAGCTTGGAGAGGGGACAAGAGACCCAGTACTTC. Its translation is CASSLERGQETQYF.

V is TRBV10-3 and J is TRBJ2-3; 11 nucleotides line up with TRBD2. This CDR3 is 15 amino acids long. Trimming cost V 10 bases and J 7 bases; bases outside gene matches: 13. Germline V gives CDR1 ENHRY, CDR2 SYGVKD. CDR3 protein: CATGITSGRFYTQYF. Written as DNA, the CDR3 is TGTGCCACCGGAATAACTAGCGGGAGATTCTATACGCAGTATTTT.

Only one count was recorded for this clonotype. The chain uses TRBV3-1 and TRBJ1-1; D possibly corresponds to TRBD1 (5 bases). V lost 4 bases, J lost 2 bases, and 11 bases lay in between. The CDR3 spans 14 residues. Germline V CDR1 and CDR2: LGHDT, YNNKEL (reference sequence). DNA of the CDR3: TGTGCCAGCAGCCCCCCGGGACGTAACACTGAAGCTTTCTTT. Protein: CASSPPGRNTEAFF. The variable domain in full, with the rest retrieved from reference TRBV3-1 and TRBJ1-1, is DTAVSQTPKYLVTQMGNDKSIKCEQNLGHDTMYWYKQDSKKFLKIMFSYNNKELIINETVPNRFSPKSPDKAHLNLHINSLELGDSAVYFCASSPPGRNTEAFFGQGTRLTVV.

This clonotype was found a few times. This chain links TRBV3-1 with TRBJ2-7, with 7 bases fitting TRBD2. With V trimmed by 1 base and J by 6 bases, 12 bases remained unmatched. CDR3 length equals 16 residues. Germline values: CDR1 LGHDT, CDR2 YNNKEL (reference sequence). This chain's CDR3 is CASSQGNSYSGGEQYF. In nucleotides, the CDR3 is TGTGCCAGCAGCCAAGGTAATAGTTACTCGGGGGGCGAGCAGTACTTC.

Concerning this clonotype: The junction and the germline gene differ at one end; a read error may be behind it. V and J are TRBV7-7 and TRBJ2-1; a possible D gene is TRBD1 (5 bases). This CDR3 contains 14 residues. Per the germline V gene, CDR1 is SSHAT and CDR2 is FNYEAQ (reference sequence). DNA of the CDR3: TGTGCTAGCAGCTTATCCAGGGCTACGGGTGAGCAGTTCTTC. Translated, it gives CASSLSRATGEQFF.

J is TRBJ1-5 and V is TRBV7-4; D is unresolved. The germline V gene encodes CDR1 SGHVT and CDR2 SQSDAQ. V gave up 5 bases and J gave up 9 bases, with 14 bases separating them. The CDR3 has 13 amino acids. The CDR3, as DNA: TGTGCCAGCAGCCCCGGAAGAGAACGGCCCCAGCATTTT. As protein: CASSPGRERPQHF.

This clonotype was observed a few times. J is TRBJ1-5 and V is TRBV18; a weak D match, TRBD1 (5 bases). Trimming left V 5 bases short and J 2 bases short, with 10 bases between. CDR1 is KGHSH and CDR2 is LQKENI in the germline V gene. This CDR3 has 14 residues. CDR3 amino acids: CASSSGQGNQPQHF. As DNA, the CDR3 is TGTGCCAGCTCAAGCGGACAAGGCAATCAGCCCCAGCATTTT.

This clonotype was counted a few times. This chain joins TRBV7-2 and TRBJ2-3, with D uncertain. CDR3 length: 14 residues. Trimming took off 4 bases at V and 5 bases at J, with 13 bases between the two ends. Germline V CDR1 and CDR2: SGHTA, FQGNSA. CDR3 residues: CASSSPTTIDTQYF. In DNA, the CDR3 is TGTGCCAGCAGCTCACCCACCACAATAGATACGCAGTATTTT. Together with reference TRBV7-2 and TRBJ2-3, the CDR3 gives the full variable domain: GAGVSQSPSNKVTEKGKDVELRCDPISGHTALYWYRQSLGQGLEFLIYFQGNSAPDKSGLPSDRFSAERTGGSVSTLTIQRTQQEDSAVYLCASSSPTTIDTQYFGPGTRLTVL.

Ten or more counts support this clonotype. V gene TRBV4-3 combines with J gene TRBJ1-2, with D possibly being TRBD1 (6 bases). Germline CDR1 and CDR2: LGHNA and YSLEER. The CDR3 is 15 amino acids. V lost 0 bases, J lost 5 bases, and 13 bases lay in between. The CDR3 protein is CASSQDKGVGYGYTF. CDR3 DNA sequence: TGCGCCAGCAGCCAAGATAAGGGGGTAGGATATGGCTACACCTTC.

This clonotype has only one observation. The CDR3: CASSTGTDTGELFF. In DNA, the CDR3 is TGTGCCAGCTCAACCGGGACAGACACCGGGGAGCTGTTTTTT. The chain recombines TRBV7-8 with TRBJ2-2; 7 bases are shared with TRBD1. CDR3 length equals 14 residues. Trimming removed 8 bases from V and 3 bases from J; junction bases left unmatched: 6. Germline V gene lookup returns CDR1 SGHVS and CDR2 FQNEAQ.

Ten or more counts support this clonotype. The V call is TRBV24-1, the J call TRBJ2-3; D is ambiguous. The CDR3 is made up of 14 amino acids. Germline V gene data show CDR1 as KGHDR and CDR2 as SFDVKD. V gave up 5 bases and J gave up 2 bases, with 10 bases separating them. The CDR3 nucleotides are TGTGCCACCAGTGGAGGCCCATCCACAGATACGCAGTATTTT. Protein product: CATSGGPSTDTQYF.